The rows below give T cell receptor beta chains drawn from one sample of a study of shared clonotypes between healthy human individuals. Assay used: immunoSEQ multiplex PCR; TCRdb lists only in-frame clones, some missing. Of approximately 1.4 million clones detected, approximately 98% appear once; the ten largest clones hold 0.4% to 0.45%. Sample: naive CD4+ T cells sorted from blood. These receptors were obtained from a man aged 25-45 years in good health. Both conserved end residues are part of each CDR3. D genes are given only for firm matches. The size entry is marked missing in some rows and otherwise reads once, few, many or a size class.

DNA: TGTGCCAGCACTGATAACTGGCCCCCCGGGGAGCTGTTTTTT
CDR3: CASTDNWPPGELFF
D: NA
J: TRBJ2-2
V: TRBV6-6
size: NA

DNA: TGCGCCAGCAGCCAAGATTTGGACCAAGAGACCCAGTACTTC
CDR3: CASSQDLDQETQYF
D: NA
J: TRBJ2-5
V: TRBV4-1
size: NA

DNA: TGTGCCTGGAGTGTACTGGCAGGGGGTCTCGGCGAGCAGTACTTC
CDR3: CAWSVLAGGLGEQYF
D: TRBD1
J: TRBJ2-7
V: TRBV30
size: NA

DNA: TGTGCCAGCAGTACGCTGGGGCCGGAGACCCAGTACTTC
CDR3: CASSTLGPETQYF
D: NA
J: TRBJ2-5
V: TRBV2
size: NA

DNA: TGTGCCAGCAGTTCTCCGGGAATCAACTATGGCTACACCTTC
CDR3: CASSSPGINYGYTF
D: NA
J: TRBJ1-2
V: TRBV6-5
size: once

DNA: TGTGCCAGCGGGGGGTTTGCTAACTATGGCTACACCTTC
CDR3: CASGGFANYGYTF
D: NA
J: TRBJ1-2
V: TRBV28
size: NA

DNA: TGTGCCAGCTCCCGCGGGGTAAATGAAAAACTGTTTTTT
CDR3: CASSRGVNEKLFF
D: NA
J: TRBJ1-4
V: TRBV18
size: NA

DNA: TGTGCCAGCAGTTTATTAGCCGTCGGAAGGACAGATACGCAGTATTTT
CDR3: CASSLLAVGRTDTQYF
D: NA
J: TRBJ2-3
V: TRBV27
size: NA

DNA: TGCGCCAGCAGCCCACACAGGGCCACTGAAGCTTTCTTT
CDR3: CASSPHRATEAFF
D: NA
J: TRBJ1-1
V: TRBV5-1
size: NA

DNA: TGTGCCAGCAACTCGCCGGGACTAGCGGAGAACACCGGGGAGCTGTTTTTT
CDR3: CASNSPGLAENTGELFF
D: TRBD2
J: TRBJ2-2
V: TRBV28
size: once